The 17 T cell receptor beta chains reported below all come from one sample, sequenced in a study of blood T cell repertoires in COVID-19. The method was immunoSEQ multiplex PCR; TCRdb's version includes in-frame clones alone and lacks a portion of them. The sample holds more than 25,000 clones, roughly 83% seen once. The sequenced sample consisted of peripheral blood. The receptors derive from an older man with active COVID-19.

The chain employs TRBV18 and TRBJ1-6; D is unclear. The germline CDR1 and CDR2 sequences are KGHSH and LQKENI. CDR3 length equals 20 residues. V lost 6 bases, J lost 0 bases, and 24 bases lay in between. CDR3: CASSSVRGQNFSSYNSPLHF. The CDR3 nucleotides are TGTGCCAGCTCCAGTGTCCGCGGGCAGAACTTTAGCTCCTATAATTCACCCCTCCACTTT.

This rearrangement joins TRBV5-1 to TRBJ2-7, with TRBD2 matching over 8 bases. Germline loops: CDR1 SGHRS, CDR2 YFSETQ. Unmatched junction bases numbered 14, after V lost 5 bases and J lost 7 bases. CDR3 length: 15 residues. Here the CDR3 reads CASRGPGLVSNEQYF. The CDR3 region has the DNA TGCGCCAGCAGGGGACCGGGACTAGTATCGAATGAGCAGTACTTC.

The CDR3 region has the DNA TGCGCCAGCAGCCGGGGGGGACAGGGTGATGAAGCTTTCTTT. It encodes CASSRGGQGDEAFF. The chain joins TRBV4-1 to TRBJ1-1; 9 nucleotides agree with TRBD1. V trimming: 4 bases; J trimming: 7 bases; junction bases outside the gene matches: 7. The CDR3 runs to 14 residues. CDR1 MGHRA and CDR2 YSYEKL come from the germline V gene.

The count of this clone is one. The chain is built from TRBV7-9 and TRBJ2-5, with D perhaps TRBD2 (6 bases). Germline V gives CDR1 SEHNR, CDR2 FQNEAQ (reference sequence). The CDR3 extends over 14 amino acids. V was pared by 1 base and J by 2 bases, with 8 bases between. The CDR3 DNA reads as TGTGCCAGCAGCTTAGGCGGGATACAAGAGACCCAGTACTTC. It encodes CASSLGGIQETQYF.

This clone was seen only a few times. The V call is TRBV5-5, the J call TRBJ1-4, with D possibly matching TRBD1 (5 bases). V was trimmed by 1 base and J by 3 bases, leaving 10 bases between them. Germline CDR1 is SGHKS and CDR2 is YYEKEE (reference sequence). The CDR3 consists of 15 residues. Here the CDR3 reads CASSLQGLANEKLFF. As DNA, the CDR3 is TGTGCCAGCAGCTTGCAGGGATTGGCTAATGAAAAACTGTTTTTT.

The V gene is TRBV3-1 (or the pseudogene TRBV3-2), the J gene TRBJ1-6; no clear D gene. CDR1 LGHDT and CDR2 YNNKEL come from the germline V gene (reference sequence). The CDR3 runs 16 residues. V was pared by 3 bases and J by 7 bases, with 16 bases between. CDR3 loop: CASSQRFSRGNSPLHF. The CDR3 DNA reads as TGTGCCAGCAGCCAGAGGTTCTCCAGAGGGAATTCACCCCTCCACTTT.

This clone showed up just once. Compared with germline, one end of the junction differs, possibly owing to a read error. The CDR3 sequence is CASSPTGISTGELFF. The DNA for the CDR3 is TGTGCTAGCAGCCCGACAGGGATCTCGACCGGGGAGCTGTTTTTT. The chain has TRBV7-7 and TRBJ2-2; 7 bases agree with TRBD1. The CDR3 length is 15 residues. Germline loops: CDR1 SSHAT, CDR2 FNYEAQ (reference sequence).

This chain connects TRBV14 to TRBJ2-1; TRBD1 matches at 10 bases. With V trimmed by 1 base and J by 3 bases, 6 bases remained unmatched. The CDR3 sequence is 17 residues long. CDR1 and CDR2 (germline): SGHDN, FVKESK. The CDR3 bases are TGTGCCAGCAGCCAAGCCCCCGGGACAGGGGACTACAATGAGCAGTTCTTC. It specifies CASSQAPGTGDYNEQFF.

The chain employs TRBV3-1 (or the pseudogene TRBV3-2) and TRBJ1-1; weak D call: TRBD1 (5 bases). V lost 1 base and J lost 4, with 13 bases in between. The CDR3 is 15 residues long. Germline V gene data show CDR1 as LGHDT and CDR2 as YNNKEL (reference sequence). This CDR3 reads CASSQVQMGGTEAFF. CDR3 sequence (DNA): TGTGCCAGCAGCCAAGTGCAGATGGGGGGCACTGAAGCTTTCTTT.

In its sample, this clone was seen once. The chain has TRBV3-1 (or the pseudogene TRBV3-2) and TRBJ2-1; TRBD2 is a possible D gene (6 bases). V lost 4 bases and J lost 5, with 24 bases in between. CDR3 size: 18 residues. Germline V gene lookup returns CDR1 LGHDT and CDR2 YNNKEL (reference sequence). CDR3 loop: CASSPLKLGGLGNNEQFF. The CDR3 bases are TGTGCCAGCAGCCCCCTAAAACTGGGGGGACTGGGGAACAATGAGCAGTTCTTC.

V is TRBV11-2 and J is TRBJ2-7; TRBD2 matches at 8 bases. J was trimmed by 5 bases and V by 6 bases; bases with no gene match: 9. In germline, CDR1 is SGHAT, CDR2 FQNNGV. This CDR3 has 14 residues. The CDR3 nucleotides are TGTGCCAGCAGTGCACTAGCGGCCTTGGACGAGCAGTACTTC. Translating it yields CASSALAALDEQYF.

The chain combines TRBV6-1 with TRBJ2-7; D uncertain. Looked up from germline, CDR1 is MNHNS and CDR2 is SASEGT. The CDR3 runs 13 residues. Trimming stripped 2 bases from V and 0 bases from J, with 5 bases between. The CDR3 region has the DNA TGTGCCAGCAGTGAATGGCCCTCCTACGAGCAGTACTTC. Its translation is CASSEWPSYEQYF.

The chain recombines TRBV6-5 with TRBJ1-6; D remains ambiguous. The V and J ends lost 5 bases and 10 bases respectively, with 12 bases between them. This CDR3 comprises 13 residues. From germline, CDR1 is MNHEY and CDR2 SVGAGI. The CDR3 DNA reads TGTGCCAGCAGTACCCAGGAAAACTCACCCCTCCACTTT. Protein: CASSTQENSPLHF.

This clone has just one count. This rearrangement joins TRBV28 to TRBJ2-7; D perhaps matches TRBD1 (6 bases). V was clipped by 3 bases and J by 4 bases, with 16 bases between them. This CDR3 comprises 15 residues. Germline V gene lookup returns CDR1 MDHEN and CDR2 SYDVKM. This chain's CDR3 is CASSFVGAEEYEQYF. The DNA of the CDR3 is TGTGCCAGCAGTTTTGTGGGGGCAGAAGAATACGAGCAGTACTTC.

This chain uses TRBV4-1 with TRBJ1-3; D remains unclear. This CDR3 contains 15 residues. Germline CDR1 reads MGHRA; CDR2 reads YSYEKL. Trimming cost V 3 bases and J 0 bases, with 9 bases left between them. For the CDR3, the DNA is TGCGCCAGCAGCCAGGGGAGGGACTCTGGAAACACCATATATTTT. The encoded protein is CASSQGRDSGNTIYF.

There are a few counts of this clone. DNA of the CDR3: TGTGCCAGCAGCCCCGGGACAGGATCCTACGAGCAGTACTTC. It specifies CASSPGTGSYEQYF. The chain joins TRBV9 to TRBJ2-7, with 8 bases lining up with TRBD1. There are 14 residues in the CDR3. The ends lost 4 bases at V and 1 base at J; junction bases unmatched: 4. Germline assignment: CDR1 SGDLS and CDR2 YYNGEE.

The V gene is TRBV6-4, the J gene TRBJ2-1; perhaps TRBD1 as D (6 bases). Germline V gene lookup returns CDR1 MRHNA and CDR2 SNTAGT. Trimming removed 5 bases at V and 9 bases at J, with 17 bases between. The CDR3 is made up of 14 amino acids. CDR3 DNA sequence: TGTGCCAGCAGTCTAGCAGGGGAAAACGGTGAGCAGTTCTTC. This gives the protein CASSLAGENGEQFF.